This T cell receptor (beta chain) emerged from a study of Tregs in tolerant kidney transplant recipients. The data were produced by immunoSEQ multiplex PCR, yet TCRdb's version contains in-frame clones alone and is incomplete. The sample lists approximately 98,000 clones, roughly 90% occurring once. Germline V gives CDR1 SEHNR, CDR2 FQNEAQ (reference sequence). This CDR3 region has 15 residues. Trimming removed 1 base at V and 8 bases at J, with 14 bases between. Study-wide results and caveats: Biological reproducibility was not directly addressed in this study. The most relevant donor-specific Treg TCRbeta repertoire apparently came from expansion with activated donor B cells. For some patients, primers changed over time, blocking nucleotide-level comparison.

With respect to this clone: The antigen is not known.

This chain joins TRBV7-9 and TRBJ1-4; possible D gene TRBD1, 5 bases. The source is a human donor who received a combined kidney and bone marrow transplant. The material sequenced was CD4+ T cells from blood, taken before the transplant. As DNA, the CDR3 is TGTGCCAGCAGCTTAGGAGTGCAGGGTCAGGAAAAACTGTTTTTT. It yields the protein CASSLGVQGQEKLFF.